Listed here are 31 T cell receptor beta chains from one sample, sequenced in a study of cytomegalovirus exposure and HLA in healthy donors. Researchers ran the PCR with 60 Vbeta and 13 Jbeta primers. Method: immunoSEQ multiplex PCR; TCRdb's copy keeps in-frame clones and lacks some. The sample lists some 170,000 clones; more than 75% were seen once. Material for sequencing was PBMCs. All receptors derive from a girl under 10 years old in good health and CMV-seropositive.

V is TRBV5-6 and J is TRBJ2-3; 7 bases map to TRBD2. The CDR3 contains 13 residues. The ends lost 9 bases at V and 3 bases at J; junction bases unmatched: 7. Germline-derived CDR1 and CDR2 are SGHDT and YYEEEE. In DNA form, the CDR3 reads TGTGCCACCCGAGGACTAGGGACAGATACGCAGTATTTT. Residues: CATRGLGTDTQYF.

In its sample, this clone was seen once. V is TRBV5-1 and J is TRBJ2-4; no clear D. Trimming cost V 3 bases and J 6 bases, with 10 bases left between them. In germline, CDR1 is SGHRS, CDR2 YFSETQ. This CDR3 is built from 13 residues. The CDR3 DNA follows: TGCGCCAGCAGCTCCCCGTTGTCAAACATTCAGTACTTC. It translates to CASSSPLSNIQYF.

This clone was observed a single time. The CDR3 coding sequence is TGTGCCAGCGGTCGACAGAGCTCCTACAATGAGCAGTTCTTC. As protein: CASGRQSSYNEQFF. This rearrangement joins TRBV2 to TRBJ2-1; D perhaps matches TRBD1 (5 bases). The germline CDR1 and CDR2 sequences are SNHLY and FYNNEI. The V gene lost 8 bases and the J gene lost 0 bases, with 11 bases spanning the gap. The CDR3 totals 14 residues.

V usage is TRBV15 and J usage is TRBJ2-6; D ambiguous. V shed 4 bases and J shed 2 bases, with 12 bases lying between them. This CDR3 comprises 16 residues. Germline V gene data show CDR1 as LNHNV and CDR2 as YYDKDF (reference sequence). CDR3 in DNA: TGTGCCACCAGCAAGCCTGCAGGTACTGGGGCCAACGTCCTGACTTTC. It specifies CATSKPAGTGANVLTF.

This chain connects TRBV4-1 to TRBJ2-7; 10 bases are shared with TRBD1. The J segment lost 5 bases and the V segment lost 0 bases, leaving 4 bases of the junction unmatched. The germline CDR1 and CDR2 sequences are MGHRA and YSYEKL. The CDR3 runs to 15 residues. The CDR3 here is CASSQDAGQGNEQYF. In DNA form, the CDR3 reads TGCGCCAGCAGCCAAGACGCGGGACAGGGGAACGAGCAGTACTTC.

This chain uses TRBV19 with TRBJ1-1, with 9 bases fitting TRBD1. V was pared by 4 bases and J by 4 bases, with 13 bases of the junction left unmatched. The CDR3 has 17 residues. Germline V CDR1 and CDR2: LNHDA, SQIVND (reference sequence). This CDR3 is CASSNPTGGYIGTEAFF. The CDR3 DNA sequence: TGTGCCAGTAGTAACCCAACAGGGGGCTATATCGGCACTGAAGCTTTCTTT.

The chain links TRBV10-2 to TRBJ2-1, with TRBD1 matching over 7 bases. Unmatched junction bases numbered 9, after V lost 0 bases and J lost 7 bases. The CDR3 extends over 16 amino acids. Germline V gene lookup returns CDR1 WSHSY and CDR2 SAAADI. As DNA, the CDR3 is TGCGCCAGCAGTGAGTCGTTTACAGGGGTGGGTAATGAGCAGTTCTTC. It translates to CASSESFTGVGNEQFF.

V usage is TRBV28 and J usage is TRBJ1-2, with 9 bases matching TRBD1. The ends lost 3 bases at V and 1 base at J; junction bases unmatched: 3. The CDR3 runs to 15 residues. Germline V CDR1 and CDR2: MDHEN, SYDVKM. The CDR3 DNA is TGTGCCAGCAGTTTCACAGGGGGCTATAACTATGGCTACACCTTC. Protein: CASSFTGGYNYGYTF.

This clone appeared a few times. CDR3 in amino acids: CAYGRDTDTQYF. In nucleotides, the CDR3 is TGTGCCTACGGGCGGGACACAGATACGCAGTATTTT. The chain is built from TRBV30 and TRBJ2-3; tentatively, D is TRBD2 (6 bases). Germline CDR1 is GTSNPN and CDR2 is SVGIG (reference sequence). Between the trimmed V and J ends, which lost 7 bases and 2 bases, there was a span of 10 bases. This CDR3 comprises 12 residues. Looking up the rest from reference TRBV30 and TRBJ2-3 gives the full variable domain: SQTIHQWPATLVQPVGSPLSLECTVEGTSNPNLYWYRQAAGRGLQLLFYSVGIGQISSEVPQNLSASRPQDRQFILSSKKLLLSDSGFYLCAYGRDTDTQYFGPGTRLTVL.

The chain links TRBV7-4 to TRBJ1-2; no clear D. The germline V and J ends were trimmed by 1 base and 8 bases, with 8 bases remaining between them. Per germline, CDR1 SGHVT and CDR2 SQSDAQ. There are 12 residues in the CDR3. CDR3 sequence (DNA): TGTGCCAGCAGCTTAGGACTCAACGGCTACACCTTC. Encoded protein: CASSLGLNGYTF.

CDR3 in amino acids: CASSPGEAETQYF. The CDR3 DNA reads TGTGCCAGCTCGCCGGGAGAGGCCGAGACCCAGTACTTC. The rearrangement joins TRBV6-5 to TRBJ2-5, with D tentatively TRBD2 (6 bases). The CDR3 totals 13 residues. V gave up 8 bases and J gave up 5 bases, with 15 bases separating them. Looked up from germline, CDR1 is MNHEY and CDR2 is SVGAGI.

The chain joins TRBV12-5 to TRBJ2-1; 8 nucleotides match TRBD1. V gave up 7 bases and J gave up 5 bases; unmatched junction bases: 4. Germline CDR1 and CDR2: LGHNT and FRNRAP. CDR3 length equals 13 residues. CDR3 bases: TGTGCTAGTGCCCGGACAGGGAACAATGAGCAGTTCTTC. This encodes CASARTGNNEQFF.

J is TRBJ2-2 and V is TRBV28; D perhaps matches TRBD1 (8 bases). Germline V CDR1 and CDR2: MDHEN, SYDVKM. The CDR3 totals 16 residues. Between the trimmed V and J ends, which lost 7 bases and 0 bases, there was a span of 15 bases. CDR3 sequence: CASTNRGGPNTGELFF. The CDR3, as DNA: TGTGCCAGCACTAACAGGGGGGGCCCGAACACCGGGGAGCTGTTTTTT.

CDR3 sequence (DNA): TGTGCCAGCAGCGTCCACGGGACAGTAAATCAGCCCCAGCATTTT. Its protein is CASSVHGTVNQPQHF. J is TRBJ1-5 and V is TRBV6-1, with TRBD1 identical over 7 bases. The CDR3 is 15 amino acids. Germline CDR1 and CDR2: MNHNS and SASEGT. Trimming cost V 6 bases and J 4 bases; bases outside gene matches: 9.

J is TRBJ2-7 and V is TRBV9; no clear D. The germline V and J ends were trimmed by 2 bases and 3 bases, with 9 bases remaining between them. This CDR3 comprises 13 residues. Germline CDR1 is SGDLS and CDR2 is YYNGEE. CDR3 DNA: TGTGCCAGCAGCGTGGCACTAAGCTACGAGCAGTACTTC. This gives the protein CASSVALSYEQYF. Drawing the rest from reference TRBV9 and TRBJ2-7, the complete variable domain is DSGVTQTPKHLITATGQRVTLRCSPRSGDLSVYWYQQSLDQGLQFLIQYYNGEERAKGNILERFSAQQFPDLHSELNLSSLELGDSALYFCASSVALSYEQYFGPGTRLTVT.

This chain links TRBV30 with TRBJ1-2; no reliable D call. V lost 3 bases to trimming and J lost 4 bases, with 12 bases between them. This CDR3 has 13 residues. Germline values: CDR1 GTSNPN, CDR2 SVGIG (reference sequence). CDR3 protein: CAWRSVGAYGYTF. The CDR3 DNA is TGTGCCTGGAGAAGTGTCGGAGCCTATGGCTACACCTTC.

V usage is TRBV5-5 and J usage is TRBJ1-3, with D unclear. Germline lookup yields CDR1 SGHKS and CDR2 YYEKEE (reference sequence). V lost 2 bases to trimming and J lost 0 bases, with 12 bases between them. The CDR3 has 16 amino acids. CDR3 amino acids: CASSFLPGISGNTIYF. Here the CDR3 DNA reads TGTGCCAGCAGCTTCCTTCCGGGGATCTCTGGAAACACCATATATTTT.

The chain couples TRBV4-1 to TRBJ2-5, with 9 bases identical to TRBD2. The junction had 1 base not matched to a gene; V was cut back by 1 base and J by 1 base. The germline V gene encodes CDR1 MGHRA and CDR2 YSYEKL. The CDR3 length is 15 residues. As DNA, the CDR3 is TGCGCCAGCAGCCAAGGGCGGGGGGGCCAAGAGACCCAGTACTTC. Protein: CASSQGRGGQETQYF.

J is TRBJ2-7 and V is TRBV6-5; TRBD2 agrees at 8 bases. J lost 2 bases, V lost 3 bases, and 6 bases had no gene match. Germline lookup yields CDR1 MNHEY and CDR2 SVGAGI. This CDR3 has 15 amino acids. The DNA for the CDR3 is TGTGCCAGCAGTTATACTAGCGGCCCCACCTACGAGCAGTACTTC. Amino acids: CASSYTSGPTYEQYF.

This clone has just a few counts. J is TRBJ2-6 and V is TRBV14; a weak D match, TRBD2 (6 bases). The germline gives CDR1 SGHDN, CDR2 FVKESK. The CDR3 contains 17 residues. Trimming removed 2 bases from V and 2 bases from J, with 13 bases in between. CDR3 nucleotides: TGTGCCAGCAGCCAACCCCGATCGGGGGCTGGGGCCAACGTCCTGACTTTC. It translates to CASSQPRSGAGANVLTF.

V gene TRBV29-1 combines with J gene TRBJ2-3; D not certain. The V end lost 7 bases, the J end lost 6 bases, and 20 bases lay between the germline ends. CDR1 SQVTM and CDR2 ANQGSEA come from the germline V gene. The CDR3 runs to 14 residues. The CDR3 DNA reads TGCAGCGACCTACACGGCTCCGGGTGGGATACGCAGTATTTT. Residues: CSDLHGSGWDTQYF.

This rearrangement joins TRBV4-2 to TRBJ2-7; TRBD2 aligns across 12 bases. V lost 5 bases and J lost 5; bases outside the gene matches: 7. Per the germline V gene, CDR1 is LGHNA and CDR2 is YNFKEQ. The CDR3 runs 15 residues. The DNA for the CDR3 is TGTGCCAGCAGCAATGGACTAGCGGGAAACAACGAGCAGTACTTC. It specifies CASSNGLAGNNEQYF.

The rearrangement uses TRBV11-2 and TRBJ2-3, with no clear D. There are 13 residues in the CDR3. Germline CDR1 reads SGHAT; CDR2 reads FQNNGV. Trimming stripped 3 bases from V and 4 bases from J, with 8 bases between. For the CDR3, the DNA is TGTGCCAGCAGCTTCGCGTCGGCAGATACGCAGTATTTT. This sequence encodes CASSFASADTQYF. Full variable domain (rest looked up from reference TRBV11-2 and TRBJ2-3): EAGVAQSPRYKIIEKRQSVAFWCNPISGHATLYWYQQILGQGPKLLIQFQNNGVVDDSQLPKDRFSAERLKGVDSTLKIQPAKLEDSAVYLCASSFASADTQYFGPGTRLTVL.

The chain has TRBV25-1 and TRBJ2-3; weak D call: TRBD2 (5 bases). The V and J ends lost 10 bases and 9 bases respectively, with 29 bases between them. The CDR3 has 16 amino acids. Germline CDR1 is MGHDK and CDR2 is SYGVNS. CDR3 coding DNA: TGTGCCACCCGGACTGGAGTTCGGTCTCCACAGATAACGCAGTATTTT. Translated, it gives CATRTGVRSPQITQYF.

This clone is a singleton in its sample. The chain links TRBV9 to TRBJ2-3, with D unresolved. Germline V gives CDR1 SGDLS, CDR2 YYNGEE. The germline V and J ends were trimmed by 5 bases and 7 bases, with 8 bases remaining between them. This CDR3 comprises 11 residues. The CDR3 protein is CASSLDYTQYF. The CDR3, as DNA: TGTGCCAGCAGTCTCGACTATACGCAGTATTTT.

The genes are TRBV5-1 and TRBJ2-5; D ambiguous. The V gene lost 0 bases and the J gene lost 5 bases, with 11 bases spanning the gap. Germline loops: CDR1 SGHRS, CDR2 YFSETQ. The CDR3 spans 14 residues. CDR3 sequence reads: CASSLGAVRETQYF. The CDR3 DNA follows: TGCGCCAGCAGCTTGGGTGCGGTTCGGGAGACCCAGTACTTC.

The chain couples TRBV29-1 to TRBJ1-2, with D perhaps matching TRBD1 (5 bases). Germline-derived CDR1 and CDR2 are SQVTM and ANQGSEA. The V gene lost 0 bases and the J gene lost 7 bases, with 12 bases spanning the gap. The CDR3 length is 13 residues. The CDR3 here is CSVEDEQGSGYTF. In DNA, the CDR3 is TGCAGCGTTGAAGATGAGCAGGGAAGTGGCTACACCTTC.

The J gene is TRBJ1-3, the V gene TRBV4-2, with 12 bases aligning to TRBD1. After removal of 0 bases from V and 3 bases from J, the junction contained 6 bases not matched to a gene. CDR3 length equals 18 residues. Looked up from germline, CDR1 is LGHNA and CDR2 is YNFKEQ. CDR3 in amino acids: CASSQEAGQGAFGNTIYF. For the CDR3, the DNA is TGTGCCAGCAGCCAAGAAGCGGGACAGGGGGCTTTTGGAAACACCATATATTTT.

For this clone: Within the sample, other DNA sequences also encode this same CDR3. V usage is TRBV28 and J usage is TRBJ2-7; D not certain. CDR3 size: 12 residues. Germline V gene lookup returns CDR1 MDHEN and CDR2 SYDVKM. Trimming shortened V by 2 bases and J by 7 bases, and 9 bases separated the two germline ends. CDR3 sequence (DNA): TGTGCCAGCAGTTTAGATCAGTGGGAGCAGTACTTC. Its translation is CASSLDQWEQYF.

The chain is built from TRBV4-1 and TRBJ1-4; 7 bases are a match to TRBD1. Trimming took 1 base from V and 8 from J; bases not matched to a gene: 4. The CDR3 length is 14 residues. Germline-derived CDR1 and CDR2 are MGHRA and YSYEKL. CDR3 in amino acids: CASSQATGEEKLFF. The CDR3 region has the DNA TGCGCCAGCAGCCAAGCAACAGGGGAGGAAAAACTGTTTTTT.

The rearrangement joins TRBV18 to TRBJ2-6; D might be TRBD1 (5 bases). Germline V gives CDR1 KGHSH, CDR2 LQKENI. The germline V and J ends were trimmed by 2 bases and 4 bases, with 6 bases remaining between them. The CDR3 spans 14 residues. CDR3 protein: CASSPRGGANVLTF. The CDR3 DNA sequence: TGTGCCAGCTCACCAAGGGGCGGGGCCAACGTCCTGACTTTC.